This passage covers 4 T cell receptor beta chains from one sample sequenced in a study of T cells in narcolepsy. Profiled with immunoSEQ multiplex PCR; TCRdb holds only in-frame clones, not every one. The sample lists some 34,000 clones, around 90% occurring once. Sample: CD45RA- memory CD4+ T cells from PBMCs. The source is a human donor with narcolepsy.

The chain employs TRBV5-1 and TRBJ1-1; the D is unclear. The V end lost 4 bases, the J end lost 0 bases, and 13 bases lay between the germline ends. The CDR3 loop spans 15 amino acids. Germline V gene lookup returns CDR1 SGHRS and CDR2 YFSETQ. CDR3 sequence (DNA): TGCGCCAGCAGCCCAGACCAATTCATGAACACTGAAGCTTTCTTT. Amino acids: CASSPDQFMNTEAFF.

This clone was seen just once. The J gene is TRBJ2-7, the V gene TRBV28; D is ambiguous. In germline, CDR1 is MDHEN, CDR2 SYDVKM. The CDR3 extends over 11 amino acids. V was shortened by 3 bases and J by 3 bases, with 3 bases between the two germline ends. The chain's CDR3 is CASSLYYEQYF. CDR3 sequence (DNA): TGTGCCAGCAGTTTGTACTACGAGCAGTACTTC.

This rearrangement joins TRBV2 to TRBJ2-3; TRBD2 is a possible D gene (7 bases). Germline CDR1 and CDR2: SNHLY and FYNNEI. CDR3 length equals 14 residues. Trimming removed 5 bases at V and 3 bases at J, with 12 bases between. Written as DNA, the CDR3 is TGTGCCAGCAGTAGGGAGGGGGTAACAGATACGCAGTATTTT. Protein: CASSREGVTDTQYF.

The V call is TRBV11-3, the J call TRBJ2-2, with TRBD1 matching over 8 bases. This CDR3 is built from 17 residues. V dropped 5 bases and J dropped 2; count of bases not matched to a gene: 10. CDR1 and CDR2 (germline): SGHNT, YENEEA. The CDR3 here is CASSPGQGRFNTGELFF. CDR3 coding DNA: TGTGCCAGCAGCCCCGGACAGGGAAGATTCAACACCGGGGAGCTGTTTTTT.